This T cell receptor (beta chain) was sequenced during a study of regulatory T cells in long-lasting Graves disease. Study overall: Persistence in Graves' disease required over 5 years of antithyroid drugs plus positive TSH receptor antibodies. Overall study findings and caveats: Persistent disease favored TRBV28, TRBJ1-2 and TRBJ2-5.

Combining iRepertoire HTBI primers with Arm-PCR of CDR3 regions, the authors built TCR beta libraries. TCRdb passed the multiplex PCR reads through MiXCR, listing each CDR3 protein once. The sample has 600,000 to 800,000 distinct CDR3 sequences; about 30% are singletons. The V end was cut by 7 bases, the J end by 6 bases, with 12 bases between. Germline loops: CDR1 MNHNS, CDR2 SASEGT. The CDR3 runs 12 residues. For this clonotype: The antigen is not known.

The time point was: persistent/refractory GD, antithyroid drugs over 5 years with positive TRAb. Researchers made the TCR library from RNA that was extracted from PBMCs. Roughly 8.2 milliliters of peripheral blood were drawn into EDTA tubes. V is TRBV6-1 and J is TRBJ1-2; the D gene is possibly TRBD1 (5 bases). This sequence originates from a female donor with Graves disease. This material consisted of peripheral blood mononuclear cells (PBMCs), taken when the disease was refractory, from a patient treated with antithyroid drugs. The CDR3 sequence is CASIGADNGYTF. CDR3 DNA sequence: TGTGCCAGCATTGGGGCAGACAATGGCTACACCTTC.